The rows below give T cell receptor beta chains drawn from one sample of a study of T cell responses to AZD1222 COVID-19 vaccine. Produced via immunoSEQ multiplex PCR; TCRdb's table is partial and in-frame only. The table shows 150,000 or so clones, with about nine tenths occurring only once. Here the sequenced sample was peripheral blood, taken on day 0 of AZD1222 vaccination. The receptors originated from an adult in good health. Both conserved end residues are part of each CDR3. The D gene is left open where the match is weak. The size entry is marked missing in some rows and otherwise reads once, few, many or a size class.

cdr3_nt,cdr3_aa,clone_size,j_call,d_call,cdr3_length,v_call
TGCGCCAGCAGCTCCGGAGGTTTCGTCTCTGGAAACACCATATATTTT,CASSSGGFVSGNTIYF,-,TRBJ1-3,-,16,TRBV5-1
TGTGCCAGCTCCCACCCGATGCCGGGTCCGAACACTGAAGCTTTCTTT,CASSHPMPGPNTEAFF,-,TRBJ1-1,-,16,TRBV18
TGCGCCAGCAGCTACGACAGGGTTGGAAACGAGCAGTACTTC,CASSYDRVGNEQYF,-,TRBJ2-7,TRBD1,14,TRBV4-1
TGTGCCAGCAGCCAAGACTGGACTAGCGGGATTGGGTCCTACGAGCAGTACTTC,CASSQDWTSGIGSYEQYF,-,TRBJ2-7,TRBD2,18,TRBV4-2
TGTGCCAGTAGTAAATACATCGGGACATTTGACTCCTACGAGCAGTACTTC,CASSKYIGTFDSYEQYF,-,TRBJ2-7,-,17,TRBV19
TGTGCCATCAGTGAGTCGCCGCCTGTAGCTTTCTTT,CAISESPPVAFF,once,TRBJ1-1,-,12,TRBV10-3
TGTGCCATCAGTCCCGGGACAGCAATGAACACTGAAGCTTTCTTT,CAISPGTAMNTEAFF,-,TRBJ1-1,TRBD1,15,TRBV10-3
TGTGCCAGCAGTTACTCAGCGGGAACCACAGATACGCAGTATTTT,CASSYSAGTTDTQYF,-,TRBJ2-3,TRBD2,15,TRBV6-2/TRBV6-3
TGCGCCAGCAGCCAAGATCTCGGGGCTATCATGCCCCAGCATTTT,CASSQDLGAIMPQHF,-,TRBJ1-5,-,15,TRBV4-3
TGTGCCAGCAGCGTAGGGGACAGGGCGGATACGCAGTATTTT,CASSVGDRADTQYF,-,TRBJ2-3,TRBD1,14,TRBV9
TGTGCCAGCAGCAAAATATCTCAGGGGCTGGCCGGGGAGCTGTTTTTT,CASSKISQGLAGELFF,-,TRBJ2-2,-,16,TRBV5-6
TGTGCCAGCAGCCGGGACAGGCCGTCGTACAATGAGCAGTTCTTC,CASSRDRPSYNEQFF,-,TRBJ2-1,TRBD1,15,TRBV7-2
TGTGCCAGCTCACCATTAGAGGAGACGAGTGAAAAACTGTTTTTT,CASSPLEETSEKLFF,once,TRBJ1-4,-,15,TRBV18
TGTGCCAGCAAGCTACTAGCCGGGGAGCTGTTTTTT,CASKLLAGELFF,-,TRBJ2-2,-,12,TRBV12-3/TRBV12-4
TGTGCCAGTAGGAAGTGGGACACTGAAGCTTTCTTT,CASRKWDTEAFF,once,TRBJ1-1,-,12,TRBV19
TGCGCCAGCAGCTTTTCGGGGCCCGACACTGAAGCTTTCTTT,CASSFSGPDTEAFF,-,TRBJ1-1,-,14,TRBV5-1
TGCAGCGTTAGTGGGGAGGGACAGGGGGCCACCGGGGAGCTGTTTTTT,CSVSGEGQGATGELFF,-,TRBJ2-2,TRBD1,16,TRBV29-1
TGTGCCAGCAGCCAAGGCGGAGCCCTGAGGACTGAAGCTTTCTTT,CASSQGGALRTEAFF,-,TRBJ1-1,-,15,TRBV3-1/TRBV3-2
TGTGCCAGCAGCCCGGTAGACAGGGGGCCCACTGAAGCTTTCTTT,CASSPVDRGPTEAFF,once,TRBJ1-1,TRBD1,15,TRBV6-5
TGTGCCAGCAGCCCGAGCGGACAGGGGTTCGGTGAAGCTTTCTTT,CASSPSGQGFGEAFF,once,TRBJ1-1,TRBD1,15,TRBV7-3
TGTGCCAGCAGCTTTTGGCAGTCGAACACTGAAGCTTTCTTT,CASSFWQSNTEAFF,few,TRBJ1-1,-,14,TRBV7-9
TGTGCCAGCAGTTTACAGAGGGACCTGAACACTGAAGCTTTCTTT,CASSLQRDLNTEAFF,-,TRBJ1-1,-,15,TRBV28
TGTGCCGCCTACAGGGGGGGAGATGAAAAACTGTTTTTT,CAAYRGGDEKLFF,-,TRBJ1-4,TRBD1,13,TRBV6-4
TGTGCCAGCAACCCCCTTGGCGGGCCCCAGCATTTT,CASNPLGGPQHF,-,TRBJ1-5,-,12,TRBV27
TGTGCCAGCAGTAGCCCGGGAACTAGCACAGATACGCAGTATTTT,CASSSPGTSTDTQYF,-,TRBJ2-3,-,15,TRBV7-9